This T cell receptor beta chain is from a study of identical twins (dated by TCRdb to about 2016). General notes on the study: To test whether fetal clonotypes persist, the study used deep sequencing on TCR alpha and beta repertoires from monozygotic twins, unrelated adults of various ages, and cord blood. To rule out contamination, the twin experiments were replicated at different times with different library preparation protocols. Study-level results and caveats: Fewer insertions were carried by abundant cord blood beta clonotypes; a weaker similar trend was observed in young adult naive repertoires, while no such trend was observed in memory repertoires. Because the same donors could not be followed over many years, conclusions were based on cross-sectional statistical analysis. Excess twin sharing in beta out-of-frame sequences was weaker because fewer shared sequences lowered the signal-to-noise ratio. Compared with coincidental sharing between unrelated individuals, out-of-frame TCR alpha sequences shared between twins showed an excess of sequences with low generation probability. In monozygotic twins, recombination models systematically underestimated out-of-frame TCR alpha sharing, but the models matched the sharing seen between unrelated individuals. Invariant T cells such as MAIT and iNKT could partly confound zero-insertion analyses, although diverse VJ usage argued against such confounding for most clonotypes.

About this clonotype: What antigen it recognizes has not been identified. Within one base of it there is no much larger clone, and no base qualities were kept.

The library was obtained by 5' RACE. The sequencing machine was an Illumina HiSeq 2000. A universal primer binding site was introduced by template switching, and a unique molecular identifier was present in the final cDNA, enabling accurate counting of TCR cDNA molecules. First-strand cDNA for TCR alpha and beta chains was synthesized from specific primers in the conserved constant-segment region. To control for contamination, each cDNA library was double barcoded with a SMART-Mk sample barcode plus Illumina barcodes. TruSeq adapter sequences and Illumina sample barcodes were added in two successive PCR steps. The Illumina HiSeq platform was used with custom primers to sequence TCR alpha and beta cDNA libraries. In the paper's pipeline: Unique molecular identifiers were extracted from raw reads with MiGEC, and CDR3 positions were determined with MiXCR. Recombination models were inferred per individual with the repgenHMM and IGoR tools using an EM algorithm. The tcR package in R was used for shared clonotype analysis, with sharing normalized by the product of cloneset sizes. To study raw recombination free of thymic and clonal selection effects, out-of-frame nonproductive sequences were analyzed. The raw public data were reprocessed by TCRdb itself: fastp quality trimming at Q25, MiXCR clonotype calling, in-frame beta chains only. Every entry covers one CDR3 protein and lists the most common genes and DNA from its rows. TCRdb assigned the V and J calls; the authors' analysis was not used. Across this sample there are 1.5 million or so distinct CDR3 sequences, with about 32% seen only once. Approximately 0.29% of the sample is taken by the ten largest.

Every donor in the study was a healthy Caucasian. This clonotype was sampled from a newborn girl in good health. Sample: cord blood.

The sequenced DNA: TGTGCCAGCAGTTACTCGAGACTTCTAGAGACCCAGTACTTC. Its product reads: CASSYSRLLETQYF. The receptor chain draws on TRBV6-5 and TRBJ2-5, with an unclear D gene assignment. The CDR1 and CDR2 encoded by the germline V gene are MNHEY and SVGAGI. V is cut by 0 bases and J by 4 bases, and the space between the germline ends is 9 bases. The CDR3 covers 14 residues, taking in both the cysteine and the phenylalanine. CDR3 DNA is the only sequence kept; it has 42 bases, read in frame from the first base.